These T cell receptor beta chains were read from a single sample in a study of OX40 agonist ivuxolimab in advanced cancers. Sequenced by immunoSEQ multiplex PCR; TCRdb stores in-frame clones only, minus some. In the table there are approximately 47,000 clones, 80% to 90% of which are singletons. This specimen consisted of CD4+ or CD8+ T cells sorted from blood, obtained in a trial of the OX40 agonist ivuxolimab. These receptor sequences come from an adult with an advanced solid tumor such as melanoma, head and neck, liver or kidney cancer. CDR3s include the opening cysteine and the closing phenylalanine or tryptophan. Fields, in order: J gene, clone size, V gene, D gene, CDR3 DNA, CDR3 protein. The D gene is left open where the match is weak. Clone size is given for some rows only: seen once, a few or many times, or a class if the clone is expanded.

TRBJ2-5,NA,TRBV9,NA,TGTGCCAGCAGCGATGAGGGGAGTGGGGTTGAGACCCAGTACTTC,CASSDEGSGVETQYF
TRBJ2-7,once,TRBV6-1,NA,TGTGCCAGCAGTGAAGCGGACTTGGCCTCCTACGAGCAGTACTTC,CASSEADLASYEQYF
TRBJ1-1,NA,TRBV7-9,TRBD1,TGTGCCAGCAGCTTCCGGGACAGGGGATTGGACACTGAAGCTTTCTTT,CASSFRDRGLDTEAFF
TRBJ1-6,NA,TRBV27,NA,TGTGCCAGCAGGACCCTTGAATCCAGCTCCTATAATTCACCCCTCCACTTT,CASRTLESSSYNSPLHF
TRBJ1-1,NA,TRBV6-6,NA,TGTGCCAGCAGTAGACAGAATCTGAACACTGAAGCTTTCTTT,CASSRQNLNTEAFF
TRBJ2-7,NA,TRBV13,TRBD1,TGTGCCAGCAGTTCTACAGGGGATCGTTCCTACGAGCAGTACTTC,CASSSTGDRSYEQYF
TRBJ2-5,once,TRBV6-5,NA,TGTGCCAGCAGTTACGCCGGGACCGTCGAAGAGACCCAGTACTTC,CASSYAGTVEETQYF
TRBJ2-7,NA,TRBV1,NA,TGCACCCTTCTTGATCCCGAGCAGTACTTC,CTLLDPEQYF
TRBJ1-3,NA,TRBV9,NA,TGTGCCAGCAGCGTAGGCGTAGGGTCTGGAAACACCATATATTTT,CASSVGVGSGNTIYF
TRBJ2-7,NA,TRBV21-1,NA,TGTGCCAGCACTCCAGGGACAGGCCGGGGGGGATCCTACGAGCAGTACTTC,CASTPGTGRGGSYEQYF
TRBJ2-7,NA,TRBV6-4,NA,TGTGCCAGCAGTCGGAGGGGGGCCCCCGAGCAGTACTTC,CASSRRGAPEQYF
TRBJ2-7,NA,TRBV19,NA,TGTGCCAGTAGCCTGACAGGTAGCTCCTACGAGCAGTACTTC,CASSLTGSSYEQYF
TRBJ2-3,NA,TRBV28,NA,TGTGCCAGCAGCCCCCCCGGCGGAGCCTACACAGATACGCAGTATTTT,CASSPPGGAYTDTQYF
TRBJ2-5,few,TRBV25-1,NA,TGTGCCAGCAGTGGGACCGTGTACCAAGAGACCCAGTACTTC,CASSGTVYQETQYF
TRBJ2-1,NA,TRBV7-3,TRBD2,TGTGCCAGCAGCTCCGGGACTAGCGGCGCGGATGAGCAGTTCTTC,CASSSGTSGADEQFF
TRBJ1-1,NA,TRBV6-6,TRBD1,TGTGCCAGCAGTTACTACAGGGGTGAAGCTTTCTTT,CASSYYRGEAFF
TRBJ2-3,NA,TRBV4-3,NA,TGCGCCAGCAGCCAATACTTAGGGGCAGATACGCAGTATTTT,CASSQYLGADTQYF
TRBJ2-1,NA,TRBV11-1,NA,TGTGCCAGCAGCTTGGGCCCCCGTGAGCAGTTCTTC,CASSLGPREQFF
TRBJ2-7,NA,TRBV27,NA,TGTGCCAGCAGTTTCGGACAATGGTTCCCCGAGCAGTACTTC,CASSFGQWFPEQYF
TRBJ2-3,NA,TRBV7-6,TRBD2,TGTGCCAGCAGCTTAGTTGCGGGGGGCAGGGCCACAGATACGCAGTATTTT,CASSLVAGGRATDTQYF
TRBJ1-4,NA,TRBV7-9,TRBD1,TGTGCCAGCAGCTCAGGGGGGACCCCTACCGAAAAACTGTTTTTT,CASSSGGTPTEKLFF
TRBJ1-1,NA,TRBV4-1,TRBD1,TGCGCCAGCAGCCAAGGCGCCGGGACAGGGGGCGAAACTTTCTTT,CASSQGAGTGGETFF
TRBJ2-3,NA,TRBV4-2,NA,TGTGCCAGCAGCCAAGATCGAGATAGCGTGAATACGCAGTATTTT,CASSQDRDSVNTQYF
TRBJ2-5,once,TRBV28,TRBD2,TGTGCCAGCAGTTTTGCGGGGGGGGCGGAGAAGACCCAGTACTTC,CASSFAGGAEKTQYF
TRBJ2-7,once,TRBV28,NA,TGTGCCAGCAGGGACAGCTCTGGGTACGAGCAGTACTTC,CASRDSSGYEQYF
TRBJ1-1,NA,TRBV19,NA,TGTGCCAGTCCGCAGGGAACTGAAGCTTTCTTT,CASPQGTEAFF
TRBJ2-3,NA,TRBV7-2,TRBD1,TGTGCCAGCAGCTTAGCGGACAGGGGAGGTACGCAGTATTTT,CASSLADRGGTQYF
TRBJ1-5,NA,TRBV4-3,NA,TGCGCCAGCAGCCAAGATGGGGTGGGGTCTCAGCCCCAGCATTTT,CASSQDGVGSQPQHF
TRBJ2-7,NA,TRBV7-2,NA,TGTGCCAGCAGCTTAGTAGGTCAGGGCTACCTATCTGGGGAGCAGTACTTC,CASSLVGQGYLSGEQYF
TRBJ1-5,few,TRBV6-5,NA,TGTGCCAGCGCCCGCGCGGGGGATCGAAATCAGCCCCAGCATTTT,CASARAGDRNQPQHF
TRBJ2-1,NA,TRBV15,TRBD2,TGTGCCACCAGCAGAGATCACGGGGGGGACTACAATGAGCAGTTCTTC,CATSRDHGGDYNEQFF
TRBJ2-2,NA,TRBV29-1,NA,TGCAGCGTTGAAGATCCCAGGGCCTTGAACACCGGGGAGCTGTTTTTT,CSVEDPRALNTGELFF
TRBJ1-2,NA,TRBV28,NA,TGTGCCAGCAGTTTAAGCGAGGGGTGGGGCTATGGCTACACCTTC,CASSLSEGWGYGYTF
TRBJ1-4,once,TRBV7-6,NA,TGTGCCAGCAGCTTAGGGGGGACGGGGGCCGAAAAACTGTTTTTT,CASSLGGTGAEKLFF
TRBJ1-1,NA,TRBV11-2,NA,TGTGCCAGCAGCTTAGAGGTGGGGACTGAAGCTTTCTTT,CASSLEVGTEAFF
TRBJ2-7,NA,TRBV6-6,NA,TGTGCCGTCCTGGGTCCGGGGGACGAGCAGTACTTC,CAVLGPGDEQYF
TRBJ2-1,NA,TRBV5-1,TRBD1,TGCGCCAGCAGCTTGGAGGGACAGGGTCACAATGAGCAGTTCTTC,CASSLEGQGHNEQFF
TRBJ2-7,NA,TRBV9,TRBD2,TGTGCCAGCAGCCCTGGGAGGGGCCCCAACTACGAGCAGTACTTC,CASSPGRGPNYEQYF
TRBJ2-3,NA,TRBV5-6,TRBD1,TGTGCCAGCAGCTCCCGACAGGGCTTGTGGGATACGCAGTATTTT,CASSSRQGLWDTQYF
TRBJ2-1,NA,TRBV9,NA,TGTGCCAGCAGCCTGGTGAACAATGAGCAGTTCTTC,CASSLVNNEQFF
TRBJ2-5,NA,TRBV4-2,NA,TGTGCCAGCAGCCAAGAAAGTCAGGAGACCCAGTACTTC,CASSQESQETQYF
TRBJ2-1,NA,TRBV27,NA,TGTGCCAGCAGTCTAAACTCCTACAATGAGCAGTTCTTC,CASSLNSYNEQFF
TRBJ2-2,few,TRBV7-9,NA,TGTGCCAGCAGCCCCCCTAGCGCCTCGAACACCGGGGAGCTGTTTTTT,CASSPPSASNTGELFF
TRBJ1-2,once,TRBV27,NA,TGTGCCAGCAGTTTAAAAGCGGGTAATGGCTACACCTTC,CASSLKAGNGYTF
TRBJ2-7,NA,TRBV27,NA,TGTGCCAGCAGCCTACTTGGGGAGGCCTACGAGCAGTACTTC,CASSLLGEAYEQYF
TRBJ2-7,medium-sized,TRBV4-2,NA,TGTGCCAGCAGCCGGGAACAGGGAAACCGCTACGAGCAGTACTTC,CASSREQGNRYEQYF
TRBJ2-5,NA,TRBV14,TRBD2,TGTGCCAGCTCACTAGCGGGGCTAGAGACCCAGTACTTC,CASSLAGLETQYF
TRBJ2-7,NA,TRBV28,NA,TGTGCCAGCAGTTTGAGCCTCGCCTACGAGCAGTACTTC,CASSLSLAYEQYF
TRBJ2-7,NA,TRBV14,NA,TGTGCCAGCAGCCAAGGGGCCCCCTACGAGCAGTACTTC,CASSQGAPYEQYF
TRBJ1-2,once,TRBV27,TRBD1,TGTGCCAGCAGTCCCGGGACAGGAAGCTATGGCTACACCTTC,CASSPGTGSYGYTF
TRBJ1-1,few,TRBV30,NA,TGTGCCTGGAGTGGAGGTCCAGCTAACACTGAAGCTTTCTTT,CAWSGGPANTEAFF
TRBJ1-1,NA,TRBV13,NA,TGTGCCAGCAGCTTAGGAGGGGCCTACACTGAAGCTTTCTTT,CASSLGGAYTEAFF
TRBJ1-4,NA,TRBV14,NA,TGTGCCAGCAGCCCAGCAGGTTTCGAAAAACTGTTTTTT,CASSPAGFEKLFF
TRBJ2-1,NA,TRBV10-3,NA,TGTGCCATCAGTGAGTTGGGGAATGAGCAGTTCTTC,CAISELGNEQFF
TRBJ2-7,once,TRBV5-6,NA,TGTGCCAGCAGCTTGGGCGGCTACGAGCAGTACTTC,CASSLGGYEQYF